A single sample gave rise to the 21 T cell receptor beta chains below, sequenced in a study of cytomegalovirus exposure and HLA in healthy donors. The assay was immunoSEQ multiplex PCR, and TCRdb's table has in-frame clones only and misses some. The sample lists approximately 300,000 clones; 87% were seen once. Sequencing used PBMCs. The receptor source for this set is a woman in her twenties or thirties in good health and CMV-seropositive.

V and J are TRBV28 and TRBJ1-2; no clear D. The CDR3 loop spans 12 amino acids. Germline V lookup: CDR1 MDHEN, CDR2 SYDVKM. V shed 7 bases and J shed 0 bases, with 6 bases lying between them. CDR3 residues: CASTDSNYGYTF. CDR3 sequence (DNA): TGTGCCAGCACAGATTCTAACTATGGCTACACCTTC.

The chain uses TRBV6-1 and TRBJ2-7; 11 bases fit TRBD2. Germline assignment: CDR1 MNHNS and CDR2 SASEGT. There are 15 residues in the CDR3. The V and J ends lost 3 bases and 7 bases, in that order; junction bases with no gene match: 8. CDR3: CASSESLAGGREQYF. CDR3 coding DNA: TGTGCCAGCAGTGAGAGTCTAGCGGGAGGAAGGGAGCAGTACTTC.

This chain links TRBV6-5 with TRBJ2-7, with TRBD2 identical over 13 bases. The CDR3 is 14 residues long. Germline V gene lookup returns CDR1 MNHEY and CDR2 SVGAGI. Losses at the gene ends were 7 bases for V and 7 bases for J; bases not matched to a gene: 7. The chain's CDR3 is CASKKGLAGDEQYF. CDR3 bases: TGTGCCAGCAAAAAAGGACTAGCGGGAGATGAGCAGTACTTC.

This chain links TRBV4-2 with TRBJ1-2; 8 bases agree with TRBD1. Germline CDR1 reads LGHNA; CDR2 reads YNFKEQ. CDR3 length: 16 residues. V lost 1 base and J lost 8; bases outside the gene matches: 12. The CDR3 DNA follows: TGTGCCAGCAGCCAAGTTGGACAGGGAGTTTCTGACGGCTACACCTTC. Amino acids: CASSQVGQGVSDGYTF.

Of note for this clone: Other DNA sequences in the same sample also yield this CDR3. V gene TRBV28 combines with J gene TRBJ1-5, with a tentative D call TRBD1 (5 bases). Trimming shortened V by 2 bases and J by 6 bases, and 5 bases separated the two germline ends. Germline CDR1 reads MDHEN; CDR2 reads SYDVKM. There are 12 residues in the CDR3. For the CDR3, the DNA is TGTGCCAGCAGTTTAGGGGGTCAGCCCCAGCATTTT. Amino acids: CASSLGGQPQHF. Full variable domain (remainder filled in from reference TRBV28 and TRBJ1-5): DVKVTQSSRYLVKRTGEKVFLECVQDMDHENMFWYRQDPGLGLRLIYFSYDVKMKEKGDIPEGYSVSREKKERFSLILESASTNQTSMYLCASSLGGQPQHFGDGTRLSIL.

The gene calls are TRBV6-5 and TRBJ2-2, with 9 bases matching TRBD1. The germline gives CDR1 MNHEY, CDR2 SVGAGI. The CDR3 is 15 amino acids. V lost 6 bases and J lost 5; bases outside the gene matches: 7. CDR3 nucleotide sequence: TGTGCCAGCAGACTAACAGGGGGCTTTACCGGGGAGCTGTTTTTT. Amino acid sequence: CASRLTGGFTGELFF.

To note about this clone: The sample contains more than one DNA sequence encoding this CDR3. The chain has TRBV9 and TRBJ2-7, with D unclear. The CDR3 totals 12 residues. Between the trimmed V and J ends, which lost 3 bases and 2 bases, there was a span of 6 bases. Germline V gene lookup returns CDR1 SGDLS and CDR2 YYNGEE. This CDR3 is CASSGQTYEQYF. As DNA, the CDR3 is TGTGCCAGCAGCGGGCAAACCTACGAGCAGTACTTC.

The chain carries TRBV28 and TRBJ2-5; 7 nucleotides align to TRBD2. Germline V gene sequence: CDR1 MDHEN, CDR2 SYDVKM. The CDR3 is 11 residues long. V trimming: 8 bases; J trimming: 5 bases; junction bases outside the gene matches: 2. CDR3 in amino acids: CASVGGETQYF. The CDR3 DNA follows: TGTGCCAGCGTGGGGGGGGAGACCCAGTACTTC.

There are a few counts of this clone. The CDR3 DNA reads as TGTGCCATCAGTGCGACCCAAAGAGACTACGAGCAGTACTTC. Its translation: CAISATQRDYEQYF. This chain uses TRBV10-3 with TRBJ2-7; D not resolved. V gave up 4 bases and J gave up 3 bases, with 13 bases separating them. The CDR3 extends over 14 amino acids. Per germline, CDR1 ENHRY and CDR2 SYGVKD.

V and J are TRBV28 and TRBJ2-5; TRBD1 agrees at 9 bases. J gave up 0 bases and V 6 bases, and 8 bases lay outside the gene matches. Germline lookup yields CDR1 MDHEN and CDR2 SYDVKM. The length of the CDR3 is 16 residues. The chain's CDR3 is CASSPRQGVYQETQYF. For the CDR3, the DNA is TGTGCCAGCAGCCCCAGACAGGGGGTCTACCAAGAGACCCAGTACTTC.

Here the CDR3 reads CSEEEFQCAPRNQPQHF. CDR3 bases: TGCAGCGAAGAGGAGTTCCAGTGTGCGCCTCGTAATCAGCCCCAGCATTTT. The chain uses TRBV29-1 and TRBJ1-5; no clear D. Germline V gene lookup returns CDR1 SQVTM and CDR2 ANQGSEA. V lost 7 bases and J lost 4, with 26 bases in between. The CDR3 is 17 amino acids.

The J gene is TRBJ2-1, the V gene TRBV7-2; TRBD2 aligns across 8 bases. The J segment lost 2 bases and the V segment lost 2 bases, leaving 8 bases of the junction unmatched. The germline V gene encodes CDR1 SGHTA and CDR2 FQGNSA. CDR3 length: 17 residues. In DNA form, the CDR3 reads TGTGCCAGCAGCTTACAGTCAAGACTAGCGACCTACAATGAGCAGTTCTTC. Protein product: CASSLQSRLATYNEQFF. The full variable domain, in which reference TRBV7-2 and TRBJ2-1 provide the parts outside the CDR3, is GAGVSQSPSNKVTEKGKDVELRCDPISGHTALYWYRQSLGQGLEFLIYFQGNSAPDKSGLPSDRFSAERTGGSVSTLTIQRTQQEDSAVYLCASSLQSRLATYNEQFFGPGTRLTVL.

The genes are TRBV30 and TRBJ2-7; the match to TRBD1 covers 9 bases. The CDR3 covers 13 residues. Looked up from germline, CDR1 is GTSNPN and CDR2 is SVGIG (reference sequence). The V segment lost 5 bases and the J segment 5 bases; nucleotides outside the gene matches: 7. CDR3 sequence reads: CAWSGQGYNEQYF. The CDR3 DNA reads as TGTGCCTGGTCGGGACAGGGTTACAACGAGCAGTACTTC.

CDR3 protein: CASSIGTGGESGNTIYF. CDR3 sequence (DNA): TGCGCCAGCAGCATCGGGACAGGGGGCGAGTCTGGAAACACCATATATTTT. V usage is TRBV5-1 and J usage is TRBJ1-3, with TRBD1 matching over 12 bases. Germline trimming cut 4 bases from V and 1 base from J; bases unmatched to any gene: 6. This CDR3 is 17 amino acids long. CDR1 is SGHRS and CDR2 is YFSETQ in the germline V gene.

This clone was counted a single time. The rearrangement joins TRBV29-1 to TRBJ2-1, with D tentatively TRBD2 (5 bases). The length of the CDR3 is 12 residues. Germline CDR1 is SQVTM and CDR2 is ANQGSEA. V lost 7 bases, J lost 6 bases, and 13 bases lay in between. DNA of the CDR3: TGCAGCGCCGAGGGTCAAATCAATGAGCAGTTCTTC. Protein product: CSAEGQINEQFF.

The rearrangement uses TRBV4-1 and TRBJ2-2; D perhaps matches TRBD2 (7 bases). The V and J ends lost 4 bases and 6 bases respectively, with 15 bases between them. The germline V gene encodes CDR1 MGHRA and CDR2 YSYEKL. This CDR3 contains 15 residues. CDR3 residues: CASSRIGGGPGELFF. The CDR3 DNA is TGCGCCAGCAGCCGAATTGGCGGGGGCCCCGGGGAGCTGTTTTTT.

This chain connects TRBV5-4 to TRBJ1-5; D is possibly TRBD1 (5 bases). Germline loops: CDR1 SGHNT, CDR2 YYREEE (reference sequence). Trimming pared 4 bases from V and 8 bases from J, leaving 13 bases between. The CDR3 extends over 13 amino acids. CDR3 nucleotide sequence: TGTGCCAGCAGCCCAGGGCCGCGGGAGCCCCAGCATTTT. As protein: CASSPGPREPQHF. The whole variable domain, remainder taken from reference TRBV5-4 and TRBJ1-5, is ETGVTQSPTHLIKTRGQQVTLRCSSQSGHNTVSWYQQALGQGPQFIFQYYREEENGRGNFPPRFSGLQFPNYSSELNVNALELDDSALYLCASSPGPREPQHFGDGTRLSIL.

This chain connects TRBV4-1 to TRBJ2-7; 11 bases are a match to TRBD2. This CDR3 has 14 residues. The ends lost 6 bases at V and 3 bases at J; junction bases unmatched: 4. Germline values: CDR1 MGHRA, CDR2 YSYEKL. CDR3 DNA: TGCGCCAGCAGACAAACTAGCGGGAGCTACGAGCAGTACTTC. Protein: CASRQTSGSYEQYF.

V gene TRBV2 combines with J gene TRBJ1-1; D not certain. CDR3 size: 14 residues. Germline CDR1 SNHLY, CDR2 FYNNEI. The V end lost 3 bases, the J end lost 1 base, and 9 bases lay between the germline ends. As DNA, the CDR3 is TGTGCCAGCAGTGAGTTTGTGCAGAACACTGAAGCTTTCTTT. This sequence encodes CASSEFVQNTEAFF. The full variable domain, completed using reference TRBV2 and TRBJ1-1, is EPEVTQTPSHQVTQMGQEVILRCVPISNHLYFYWYRQILGQKVEFLVSFYNNEISEKSEIFDDQFSVERPDGSNFTLKIRSTKLEDSAMYFCASSEFVQNTEAFFGQGTRLTVV.

This chain uses TRBV29-1 with TRBJ2-2; D possibly corresponds to TRBD2 (6 bases). This CDR3 region has 15 residues. Deletions cut 4 bases from V and 0 bases from J, with 12 bases between. CDR1 and CDR2 from the germline V gene are SQVTM and ANQGSEA. The CDR3, as DNA: TGCAGCGTTGCATCTGGAGGGTCGAACACCGGGGAGCTGTTTTTT. Protein product: CSVASGGSNTGELFF.

V and J are TRBV29-1 and TRBJ1-4; 10 bases map to TRBD1. Germline loops: CDR1 SQVTM, CDR2 ANQGSEA. V shed 6 bases, J shed 0 bases, and the junction held 1 base outside the gene matches. The CDR3 has 14 amino acids. The chain's CDR3 is CSVGQGATNEKLFF. The CDR3 coding sequence is TGCAGCGTCGGACAGGGGGCAACTAATGAAAAACTGTTTTTT.